This T cell receptor beta chain derives from a study of shared clonotypes between healthy human individuals (dated by TCRdb to 2020 to 2022). At the level of the whole study: The cohort comprised a couple of women and a few men aged 18 to 49 years. The study deeply sequenced blood TCR repertoires of 5 or 6 healthy adults to estimate repertoire size and the extent of clonotype sharing between individuals. To increase sequencing depth and limit assay-specific biases, different laboratories used diverse techniques to prepare libraries and sequence TCR repertoires. Each donor's leukapheresis produced roughly between roughly 0.85 and 10 billion PBMCs.

Paper-wide results and their limitations: Based on pairwise subsampling, the degree of clonotype sharing among donors was expected to be affected by sequencing depth. Sampling was limited to blood, and TCR repertoires in tissue likely differ from TCR repertoires in blood. The small number of donors limited the genetic and exposure-history diversity represented.

Donors were healthy HIV-negative adults with no recently reported acute infections or vaccinations. Only Caucasian adults living in Nashville, Tennessee, USA were represented among the donors. For unsorted samples, some 100 million PBMCs were counted and genomic DNA was extracted with the QIAamp DNA Blood Mini kit. After blood collection by leukapheresis, PBMCs were isolated using Ficoll-Histopaque density gradient centrifugation and then cryopreserved in the vapor phase of liquid nitrogen. The trim is 2 bases for V and 3 bases for J, with a gap of 12 bases between the germline ends. In the germline V gene, CDR1 corresponds to SGHTS and CDR2 to YDEGEE. Reading from cysteine to phenylalanine, the CDR3 counts 14 amino acids. Only the CDR3 part of the read is kept: 42 bases, read in frame from the first base. Turning to this clone: The target of this receptor is not known. Base qualities are not at hand, and no much larger clone is one base apart.

Using the deep immunoSEQ assay, multiplex PCR amplified TCR CDR3 regions from genomic DNA. For each cell subset, the extracted genomic DNA was distributed evenly across all wells of several immunoSEQ 96-well plates, and each plate served as one replicate. For unsorted PBMC, around 330 ng genomic DNA, equal to 30,000 or so T cell genomes, was loaded into each replicate PCR. Unsorted PBMC genomic DNA was sequenced across ten immunoSEQ deep assay plates. Purified libraries were quantified with a Qubit 3.0 fluorometer, sized on a Bioanalyzer 2100, and re-quantified with the KAPA Library Quantification kit. Every immunoSEQ 96-well plate was sequenced on a dedicated single-read 150-cycle Illumina NextSeq 550 flow cell. From the authors' description of their analysis: Because the immunoSEQ output included only junctional sequences and no quality scores, the filtering could not be the same as the filtering used for full-length reads. To assign V/J genes and CDR3, sequences were annotated against IMGT germline references using PyIR, a Python wrapper for IgBLAST v1.9. Reads with weak V/J assignments (E-value above 1e-6), missing CDR3, stop codons, out-of-frame junctions, or ambiguous translated residues were removed. A V3J clonotype was defined by an identical inferred V gene, J gene, and CDR3 amino acid sequence. The percentage overlap between two repertoires was calculated by dividing the number of shared unique clonotypes by the size of the smaller repertoire. Three approaches were used to assess repertoire richness: RTK rarefaction, the Chao1 estimator, and Recon v2.1 estimates of unobserved clonotypes. TCRdb carries this immuneACCESS record with in-frame sequences only. Its versions omit some clonotypes, under half of them owing to an unresolved V gene in the studies checked, with the rest unexplained. That table furnishes V, J and clone size, whereas the DNA furnished D and trimming. Counted in this sample were about 490,000 clones; 75% to 85% of them appeared once. In total, the top ten clones hold 13% of the sample.

The TCR originated in a woman between 40 and 50 years old in good health. Some clones in this sample may be carry-over from other donors' samples. Sequencing used PBMCs. The V and J segments used are TRBV5-8 and TRBJ2-7; a tentative D call is TRBD1 (6 bases match). The DNA reads TGTGCCAGCAGCTTACGAGACAGGAACTACGAGCAGTACTTC. It specifies CASSLRDRNYEQYF.